This TCR beta chain comes out of a study of blood T cell repertoires in COVID-19 (dated by TCRdb to 2019 to 2021). Background on the whole study: Samples from collaborators originated in the United States, Italy and Spain and spanned both the acute and convalescent phases of COVID-19. The material from the prospective study consisted of cDNA or gDNA derived from T cells, B-cell-depleted T cells, or PBMCs. The dataset comprised deeply sampled blood TCRbeta repertoires from subjects exposed to, actively infected with, or recovered from COVID-19. A freely available public database, intended as a resource for researchers studying the immune response to SARS-CoV-2, is where the repertoires were released. The samples were drawn from two sources: the first 160 participants of the ongoing ImmuneRACE study, and over 950 subjects contributed by 6 global collaborators. Nearly every sample came with metadata listing a de-identified subject ID, COVID-19 status, age in years and sex. Where HLA class I and class II types were available, the types were taken from metadata supplied by the sample provider, not from assay-based typing. What the work shows at the level of the full study, not this receptor alone: The quantity of clinical and demographic metadata differed by source and by participant and was supplied without curation.

The junction carries 14 bases between V and J, which are trimmed by 5 bases and 2 bases respectively. From the germline V gene, CDR1 is SGHAT and CDR2 is FQNNGV. Counted from cysteine to phenylalanine, this CDR3 has 15 amino acids. Only the CDR3 DNA stays, 45 bases, in frame from base 1. TCRbeta CDR3 regions were amplified from genomic DNA using the immunoSEQ Assay, a bias-controlled multiplex PCR. In the source study's methods: Within the assay, amplification of reference gene primers was used to estimate how many nucleated cells each sample contained. Sequence reads were collapsed and filtered to measure the absolute abundance of every unique TCRbeta CDR3 rearrangement. For each sample, productive Simpson clonality was calculated as the square root of Simpson's diversity index across productive rearrangements. The clones in this table, taken by TCRdb from immuneACCESS, are in-frame only. Not every clone is retained; where verified, under half of the shortfall comes from an unresolved V gene, and the cause of the rest is unknown. For V, J and clone size, that table is used; D and trimming come from the DNA. For this sample the table gives fewer than 400,000 clones, of which around 83% were detected only once. The ten largest clonotypes hold 2.5% to 3% of the sample.

Collaborating institutions collected whole blood in K2EDTA tubes following their own protocols. Collaborator samples were shipped for TCRbeta analysis as frozen whole blood, isolated PBMCs, or DNA extracted from either sample type. On this clone: Its antigen is unknown. Per-base quality was not reported, and no clone a single base away is much larger than it.

This sequence was found in a man aged 25 to 40 with active or convalescent COVID-19. The sequence joins TRBV11-2 to TRBJ2-3; TRBD2 is a possible D gene, resting on 6 matching bases. The sequenced sample was peripheral blood. The nucleotide sequence reads as follows: TGTGCCAGCAGCAAAAGCGGGCTAGCCACAGATACGCAGTATTTT. This codes for CASSKSGLATDTQYF.